This TCR beta chain was recorded in a study of blood T cell repertoires in COVID-19 (TCRdb year 2020). Concerning the study at large: Collaborator samples came from the United States, Italy and Spain and covered acute and convalescent phases of COVID-19. HLA class I and class II types, where available, came from metadata supplied by the sample provider rather than from assay-based typing. The prospective study material was composed of cDNA or gDNA derived from T cells, B-cell-depleted T cells, or PBMCs. The samples were drawn from the first 160 participants of the ongoing ImmuneRACE study and from 1,254 subjects provided by 6 global collaborators. The repertoires were released in a freely available public database intended as a resource for research on the immune response to SARS-CoV-2. Deeply sampled blood TCRbeta repertoires from subjects exposed to, actively infected with, or recovered from COVID-19 were included in the dataset. The sample metadata nearly always contained a de-identified subject ID, COVID-19 status, age in years and sex.

TCRbeta CDR3 regions were amplified from genomic DNA using the immunoSEQ Assay, a bias-controlled multiplex PCR. From the authors' description of their analysis: The number of nucleated cells in each sample was estimated from the amplification of reference gene primers within the assay. To quantify the absolute abundance of each unique TCRbeta CDR3 rearrangement, sequence reads were collapsed and filtered. For each sample, productive Simpson clonality was calculated as the square root of Simpson's diversity index over productive rearrangements. In TCRdb, the immuneACCESS table is reduced to in-frame sequences with V and J assigned. These tables do not hold every clone; where another copy was compared, an unresolved V gene accounts for under half, and the others remain unexplained. The D gene and trimming were derived from the DNA, and the V and J assignments and clone size from that table. The sample yields 200,000 to 250,000 clones; 80% were counted once. The ten largest account for about 13% of the sample.

With respect to this clone: The target of this receptor is not known. Per-base quality was not reported, and no clone a single base away is much larger than it.

The full study reports these points: Clinical and demographic metadata were provided uncurated, with the amount varying by source and participant.

Each collaborating institution followed its own protocols to collect whole blood in K2EDTA tubes. For TCRbeta analysis, collaborators shipped samples as frozen whole blood, isolated PBMCs, or DNA extracted from either of those sample types. The sample was peripheral blood. This sequence originates from a human donor in a cohort sampled during active COVID-19.

The CDR3 here reads CASSLLASDEQFF. The sequenced DNA: TGTGCCAGCAGCCTACTAGCGTCCGATGAGCAGTTCTTC. The chain couples TRBV28 to TRBJ2-1; 7 nucleotides in the junction match TRBD2. After removal of 6 bases from V and 8 bases from J, the junction retains 7 bases not matched to a gene. The cysteine opens and the phenylalanine closes a CDR3 of 13 amino acids. Just the 39-base CDR3 DNA is kept, in frame starting at base 1. CDR1 MDHEN and CDR2 SYDVKM are derived from the germline V gene.